Following are 32 T cell receptor beta chains from one sample sequenced in a study of CD8+ T cells in alopecia areata. RNA was extracted and reverse transcribed into cDNA as the sequencing template. This table comes from immunoSEQ multiplex PCR, and its TCRdb copy is limited to in-frame clones, with some not included. Found here are around 190,000 clones, more than 50% of them singletons; the top ten hold 1%. Treatment given: oral pan-JAK inhibitor, 5-10 mg twice daily. This specimen consisted of CD4+ T cells sorted from blood, obtained at week 24, from a patient treated with tofacitinib. These receptors all come from a human donor with alopecia areata.

The genes are TRBV7-2 and TRBJ1-1; TRBD1 agrees at 9 bases. Trimming cost V 4 bases and J 3 bases; bases outside gene matches: 9. Germline V gene lookup returns CDR1 SGHTA and CDR2 FQGNSA. The CDR3 has 16 amino acids. The CDR3 loop reads CASSSRQGGPYTEAFF. The CDR3 nucleotides are TGTGCCAGCAGCTCCCGACAGGGGGGCCCTTACACTGAAGCTTTCTTT.

This clone appeared once. The genes are TRBV6-5 and TRBJ1-6, with 7 bases aligning to TRBD1. Germline assignment: CDR1 MNHEY and CDR2 SVGAGI. The V gene end was trimmed by 8 bases and the J gene end by 7 bases; junction bases not matched to a gene: 5. The CDR3 consists of 13 residues. CDR3 bases: TGTGCCAGCCGGGGCAGGGGGAATTCACCCCTCCACTTT. Protein product: CASRGRGNSPLHF.

In its sample, this clone was seen a few times. The chain recombines TRBV5-6 with TRBJ2-5, with TRBD1 matching over 8 bases. The J segment lost 4 bases and the V segment lost 3 bases, leaving 11 bases of the junction unmatched. The CDR3 length is 16 residues. In germline, CDR1 is SGHDT, CDR2 YYEEEE. The CDR3 DNA follows: TGTGCCAGCAGCTCCGACAGGGGATCACGTTCAGAGACCCAGTACTTC. Amino acids: CASSSDRGSRSETQYF. Variable domain in full (rest from reference TRBV5-6 and TRBJ2-5): DAGVTQSPTHLIKTRGQQVTLRCSPKSGHDTVSWYQQALGQGPQFIFQYYEEEERQRGNFPDRFSGHQFPNYSSELNVNALLLGDSALYLCASSSDRGSRSETQYFGPGTRLLVL.

The J gene is TRBJ1-6, the V gene TRBV6-5; D gene unclear. Germline-derived CDR1 and CDR2 are MNHEY and SVGAGI. V was trimmed by 6 bases and J by 10 bases, leaving 10 bases between them. CDR3 length equals 12 residues. CDR3 amino acids: CASSDRYSPLHF. The DNA for the CDR3 is TGTGCCAGCAGCGATCGGTACTCACCCCTCCACTTT.

This chain connects TRBV5-1 to TRBJ2-1; either TRBD1 or TRBD2 may fit D (6 bases each). Germline CDR1 reads SGHRS; CDR2 reads YFSETQ. V was pared by 0 bases and J by 0 bases, with 10 bases between. There are 16 residues in the CDR3. Written as DNA, the CDR3 is TGCGCCAGCAGCTTGGATGGGGGGCTCTCCTACAATGAGCAGTTCTTC. Encoded protein: CASSLDGGLSYNEQFF.

The rearrangement links TRBV6-1 to TRBJ1-5, with TRBD1 identical over 9 bases. V trimming: 8 bases; J trimming: 15 bases; junction bases outside the gene matches: 17. The germline V gene has CDR1 MNHNS and CDR2 SASEGT. This CDR3 spans 14 amino acids. The CDR3 DNA reads TGTGCCAGCGACGACCGGGGACAGGGTTATTCTTCGCATTTT. The encoded protein is CASDDRGQGYSSHF.

The J gene is TRBJ1-1, the V gene TRBV5-1; TRBD1 matches 7 bases. Germline CDR1 is SGHRS and CDR2 is YFSETQ. Losses at the gene ends were 4 bases for V and 1 base for J; bases not matched to a gene: 4. This CDR3 has 14 residues. CDR3 bases: TGCGCCAGCAGCGGCGGGACAGCGAACACTGAAGCTTTCTTT. This gives the protein CASSGGTANTEAFF. Full variable domain (remainder filled in from reference TRBV5-1 and TRBJ1-1): KAGVTQTPRYLIKTRGQQVTLSCSPISGHRSVSWYQQTPGQGLQFLFEYFSETQRNKGNFPGRFSGRQFSNSRSEMNVSTLELGDSALYLCASSGGTANTEAFFGQGTRLTVV.

This rearrangement joins TRBV30 to TRBJ2-5; D might be TRBD2 (6 bases). Trimming stripped 4 bases from V and 5 bases from J, with 14 bases between. Looked up from germline, CDR1 is GTSNPN and CDR2 is SVGIG (reference sequence). This CDR3 comprises 13 residues. The chain's CDR3 is CAWTSQRAETQYF. The DNA of the CDR3 is TGTGCCTGGACCTCACAGCGGGCTGAGACCCAGTACTTC. Drawing the rest from reference TRBV30 and TRBJ2-5, the complete variable domain is SQTIHQWPATLVQPVGSPLSLECTVEGTSNPNLYWYRQAAGRGLQLLFYSVGIGQISSEVPQNLSASRPQDRQFILSSKKLLLSDSGFYLCAWTSQRAETQYFGPGTRLLVL.

J is TRBJ2-7 and V is TRBV27; D gene ambiguous. The CDR3 has 12 amino acids. Germline V lookup: CDR1 MNHEY, CDR2 SMNVEV (reference sequence). Trimming stripped 7 bases from V and 6 bases from J, with 13 bases between. The CDR3 loop is CASTTLGSEQYF. CDR3 sequence (DNA): TGTGCCAGCACCACCCTTGGTAGCGAGCAGTACTTC.

The chain recombines TRBV19 with TRBJ2-1, with 9 bases matching TRBD2. The CDR3 extends over 17 amino acids. After removal of 2 bases from V and 6 bases from J, the junction contained 11 bases not matched to a gene. Germline CDR1 is LNHDA and CDR2 is SQIVND (reference sequence). CDR3 DNA: TGTGCCAGTAGTATAAAGGTGGGAGCGGGGGGATTCAATGAGCAGTTCTTC. Its protein product is CASSIKVGAGGFNEQFF.

The chain's CDR3 is CASSAGDTDTQYF. The DNA for the CDR3 is TGTGCCAGCTCGGCGGGGGACACAGATACGCAGTATTTT. V is TRBV7-3 and J is TRBJ2-3, with TRBD2 matching over 7 bases. Germline V lookup: CDR1 SGHTA, CDR2 FQGTGA. V lost 8 bases, J lost 2 bases, and 4 bases stayed unmatched. The CDR3 runs 13 residues. Combining the CDR3 with reference TRBV7-3 and TRBJ2-3 gives the whole variable domain GAGVSQTPSNKVTEKGKYVELRCDPISGHTALYWYRQSLGQGPEFLIYFQGTGAADDSGLPNDRFFAVRPEGSVSTLKIQRTERGDSAVYLCASSAGDTDTQYFGPGTRLTVL.

A few counts support this clone. J is TRBJ2-7 and V is TRBV6-5; D possibly corresponds to TRBD2 (6 bases). The length of the CDR3 is 13 residues. Germline lookup yields CDR1 MNHEY and CDR2 SVGAGI. Between the trimmed V and J ends, which lost 2 bases and 2 bases, there was a span of 7 bases. The CDR3 is CASSYGGTYEQYF. As DNA, the CDR3 is TGTGCCAGCAGTTACGGGGGGACCTACGAGCAGTACTTC.

This clone was counted between two and nine times. This chain joins TRBV6-6 and TRBJ2-3, with D unclear. CDR3 length equals 12 residues. Germline CDR1 reads MNHNY; CDR2 reads SVGAGI (reference sequence). Deletions cut 7 bases from V and 2 bases from J, with 7 bases between. DNA for the CDR3: TGTGCCAGCACGCGGTTCACAGATACGCAGTATTTT. Amino acids: CASTRFTDTQYF.

CDR3 residues: CASSSRGGGTGELFF. The CDR3 region has the DNA TGTGCCAGCAGCTCGAGGGGGGGCGGCACCGGGGAGCTGTTTTTT. The V gene is TRBV7-2, the J gene TRBJ2-2; weak D call: TRBD2 (7 bases). This CDR3 has 15 residues. The V end was cut by 4 bases, the J end by 4 bases, with 13 bases between. Germline-derived CDR1 and CDR2 are SGHTA and FQGNSA.

By its share, this clone is medium-sized. The chain recombines TRBV10-3 with TRBJ2-2; D is undetermined. The germline V gene encodes CDR1 ENHRY and CDR2 SYGVKD. Trimming pared 4 bases from V and 1 base from J, leaving 7 bases between. This CDR3 is 14 amino acids long. CDR3 sequence reads: CAISVSGNTGELFF. In nucleotides, the CDR3 is TGTGCCATCAGTGTTTCCGGGAACACCGGGGAGCTGTTTTTT.

The chain joins TRBV29-1 to TRBJ1-1; a weak D match, TRBD1 (6 bases). The CDR3 consists of 13 residues. Germline V gene sequence: CDR1 SQVTM, CDR2 ANQGSEA. V lost 7 bases to trimming and J lost 1 base, with 13 bases between them. CDR3 amino acids: CSAGQGPNTEAFF. The CDR3 bases are TGCAGCGCTGGTCAGGGGCCGAACACTGAAGCTTTCTTT. Full variable domain (outside the CDR3, taken from reference TRBV29-1 and TRBJ1-1): SAVISQKPSRDICQRGTSLTIQCQVDSQVTMMFWYRQQPGQSLTLIATANQGSEATYESGFVIDKFPISRPNLTFSTLTVSNMSPEDSSIYLCSAGQGPNTEAFFGQGTRLTVV.

This chain links TRBV6-5 with TRBJ2-3; D gene uncertain. CDR3 length: 15 amino acids. Trimming pared 0 bases from V and 4 bases from J, leaving 11 bases between. CDR1 MNHEY and CDR2 SVGAGI come from the germline V gene. The CDR3 spells CASSYSGLVADTQYF. The CDR3 nucleotides are TGTGCCAGCAGTTACTCAGGCCTTGTAGCAGATACGCAGTATTTT.

The chain employs TRBV5-6 and TRBJ1-2, with a tentative D call TRBD1 (5 bases). The CDR3 has 12 residues. V gave up 7 bases and J gave up 9 bases, with 16 bases separating them. Germline CDR1 is SGHDT and CDR2 is YYEEEE. CDR3 protein: CASFSGGRSYTF. In DNA, the CDR3 is TGTGCCAGCTTCTCGGGGGGGAGAAGCTACACCTTC.

The chain couples TRBV27 to TRBJ2-3, with D unresolved. Trimming cost V 5 bases and J 2 bases, with 5 bases left between them. Germline-derived CDR1 and CDR2 are MNHEY and SMNVEV (reference sequence). The CDR3 loop spans 12 amino acids. CDR3 in DNA: TGTGCCAGCAGTGCTTACACAGATACGCAGTATTTT. The encoded protein is CASSAYTDTQYF.

In DNA, the CDR3 is TGTGCCTGGATTCGGACTAGCGGTACGCAGTATTTT. It is translated as CAWIRTSGTQYF. V usage is TRBV30 and J usage is TRBJ2-3; TRBD2 matches 10 bases. The CDR3 loop spans 12 amino acids. V dropped 4 bases and J dropped 8; count of bases not matched to a gene: 3. Germline V gives CDR1 GTSNPN, CDR2 SVGIG (reference sequence).

The rearrangement uses TRBV7-2 and TRBJ1-6; D not certain. The CDR3 spans 14 residues. The germline V and J ends were trimmed by 4 bases and 4 bases, with 8 bases remaining between them. Germline V lookup: CDR1 SGHTA, CDR2 FQGNSA. The CDR3 nucleotides are TGTGCCAGCAGCTCTTCCGGGTATAATTCACCCCTCCACTTT. This translates into CASSSSGYNSPLHF.

The chain recombines TRBV9 with TRBJ1-1; no firm D call. Germline V lookup: CDR1 SGDLS, CDR2 YYNGEE. The CDR3 loop spans 13 amino acids. Trimming left V 3 bases short and J 1 base short, with 7 bases between. The CDR3 sequence: CASSATPNTEAFF. The CDR3 DNA follows: TGTGCCAGCAGCGCCACACCGAACACTGAAGCTTTCTTT.

V is TRBV5-1 and J is TRBJ2-2; D is unclear. CDR1 SGHRS and CDR2 YFSETQ come from the germline V gene. The CDR3 runs to 13 residues. V lost 1 base to trimming and J lost 3 bases, with 4 bases between them. The CDR3 loop is CASSLTYTGELFF. CDR3 sequence (DNA): TGCGCCAGCAGCTTGACTTACACCGGGGAGCTGTTTTTT.

The table lists this clone with a few counts. The chain employs TRBV29-1 and TRBJ2-5, with D perhaps assigned TRBD1 or TRBD2 (5 bases each). Trimming pared 7 bases from V and 5 bases from J, leaving 20 bases between. CDR3 size: 14 residues. CDR1 is SQVTM, CDR2 ANQGSEA, per germline. DNA for the CDR3: TGCAGCGCTAAGCAGTTTCAGGGCGGGGAGACCCAGTACTTC. Protein: CSAKQFQGGETQYF.

The chain employs TRBV29-1 and TRBJ1-1, with D perhaps TRBD1 (6 bases). The CDR3 loop spans 13 amino acids. The V gene lost 5 bases and the J gene lost 2 bases, with 12 bases spanning the gap. CDR1 is SQVTM and CDR2 is ANQGSEA in the germline V gene. The CDR3 coding sequence is TGCAGCGTTCTGGGACACCCTAACACTGAAGCTTTCTTT. Protein: CSVLGHPNTEAFF.

This clone turned up a few times. V usage is TRBV21-1 and J usage is TRBJ1-6. TRBV21-1 is a pseudogene segment. CDR3 length equals 13 residues. The CDR3 DNA reads TGTGCCAGCAGCGAGGGGTGGGGTTCACCCCTCCACTTT. Residues: CASSEGWGSPLHF.

This clone has just a few counts. This rearrangement joins TRBV30 to TRBJ2-7; unclear D gene. Deletions cut 1 base from V and 7 bases from J, with 8 bases between. The germline V gene has CDR1 GTSNPN and CDR2 SVGIG (reference sequence). There are 11 residues in the CDR3. CDR3 DNA sequence: TGTGCCTGGAGTGCGACACGGGAGCAGTACTTC. Translated, it gives CAWSATREQYF.

The V call is TRBV6-5, the J call TRBJ1-1; D is unclear. The CDR3 length is 15 residues. From germline, CDR1 is MNHEY and CDR2 SVGAGI. Trimming took 0 bases from V and 0 from J, leaving 8 bases between them. The CDR3 sequence is CASSYSSQLNTEAFF. The DNA for the CDR3 is TGTGCCAGCAGTTACTCGAGCCAGTTGAACACTGAAGCTTTCTTT.

This clone was observed once. This rearrangement joins TRBV7-2 to TRBJ2-5; D tentatively fits TRBD1 or TRBD2 (5 bases each). CDR3 length: 12 amino acids. Germline values: CDR1 SGHTA, CDR2 FQGNSA. V was pared by 5 bases and J by 11 bases, with 15 bases between. CDR3 nucleotide sequence: TGTGCCAGCAGCCCCGAGGTGGGGGAGCAGTACTTC. This sequence encodes CASSPEVGEQYF.

The chain has TRBV19 and TRBJ2-7; possibly TRBD1 or TRBD2 for D (5 bases each). From germline, CDR1 is LNHDA and CDR2 SQIVND (reference sequence). The CDR3 is 14 residues long. The V gene lost 4 bases and the J gene lost 0 bases, with 10 bases spanning the gap. The CDR3 reads CASSNSGTSYEQYF. For the CDR3, the DNA is TGTGCCAGTAGTAACTCCGGGACCTCCTACGAGCAGTACTTC.

This clone was observed a handful of times. The chain carries TRBV2 and TRBJ2-5; D is ambiguous. The germline CDR1 and CDR2 sequences are SNHLY and FYNNEI. This CDR3 has 10 residues. Trimming cost V 7 bases and J 4 bases, with 4 bases left between them. The CDR3 here is CASMAETQYF. The CDR3 nucleotides are TGTGCCAGCATGGCAGAGACCCAGTACTTC.

The chain recombines TRBV15 with TRBJ1-5; D call uncertain. CDR3 length equals 14 residues. V was trimmed by 3 bases and J by 6 bases, leaving 12 bases between them. Germline CDR1 LNHNV, CDR2 YYDKDF (reference sequence). CDR3 sequence: CATSRALSSQPQHF. The CDR3 DNA reads as TGTGCCACCAGCAGGGCCTTATCAAGTCAGCCCCAGCATTTT.